Sequencing of this T cell receptor (beta chain) was carried out in a study of PD-1 blockade in mismatch repair-deficient tumors (dated by TCRdb to the late 2010s). Some background on the complete study: Between September 2013 and late 2016, the trial enrolled 86 consecutive patients with approximately 12 types of mismatch repair-deficient cancer, all of whom had received prior treatment and were progressing. Tumor-associated T cell clones were tracked in the peripheral blood of patients responding to PD-1 blockade by deep sequencing of TCR CDR3 regions.

The cysteine opens and the phenylalanine closes a CDR3 of 14 amino acids. The kept DNA is CDR3 alone, 42 bases in frame from the first base. V was cut back by 1 base and J by 5 bases, leaving a gap of 11 bases between them. Sequences SGHAT (CDR1) and FQNNGV (CDR2) are obtained from the germline V gene. Mismatch repair deficiency in every enrolled patient was established by polymerase chain reaction or immunohistochemistry. A few patients who responded to pembrolizumab therapy underwent TCR sequencing. The phase II trial prospectively tested pembrolizumab PD-1 blockade in advanced mismatch repair-deficient cancers regardless of tissue of origin. Peripheral blood T cell samples were collected serially, before PD-1 blockade began and at several time points afterward. Blood sampling time points were reported as weeks after the first dose of pembrolizumab. A word on this clone: No cognate antigen has been identified for it. Base qualities are not at hand, and no much larger clone is one base apart.

Libraries came from the immunoSEQ multiplex PCR assay. Not all clones reach the TCRdb copy of this immuneACCESS table, which keeps in-frame sequences only. Checked studies attribute under half of the gap to unresolved V genes and leave the rest unexplained. Counted in this sample were 90,000 to 130,000 clones; 65% to 80% of them appeared once. The ten largest clones take up roughly 4.5% of the sample. What the work shows at the level of the full study, not this receptor alone: Rapid expansion after pembrolizumab followed by contraction, generally before radiologic responses, was shown by tumor-resident clones, which were often undetectable in blood before treatment.

The receptor chain draws on TRBV11-2 and TRBJ1-1; possibly the D gene is TRBD1, per 5 matching bases. The clonotype originates from an adult with mismatch repair-deficient cancer. Sample: peripheral blood, taken approximately 14 months after starting pembrolizumab. In nucleotides, the sequence is TGTGCCAGCAGCTTAGTAGTTTGGGGGACTGAAGCTTTCTTT. This gives the protein CASSLVVWGTEAFF.